The 25 T cell receptor beta chains listed next were all sequenced from one sample in a study of cytomegalovirus exposure and HLA in healthy donors. The primer mix had 60 Vbeta and 13 Jbeta primers. Sequenced by immunoSEQ multiplex PCR; TCRdb stores in-frame clones only, minus some. The sample includes around 230,000 clones, more than 75% of them seen just once. Sequences were obtained from PBMCs. All receptors come from a middle-aged man in good health and CMV-seropositive.

V usage is TRBV7-2 and J usage is TRBJ2-1; D ambiguous. The CDR3 consists of 14 residues. V was shortened by 2 bases and J by 7 bases, with 12 bases between the two germline ends. Germline loops: CDR1 SGHTA, CDR2 FQGNSA. The DNA of the CDR3 is TGTGCCAGCAGCTTAAGTCCGGGTGCAAATGAGCAGTTCTTC. Amino acids: CASSLSPGANEQFF. Full variable domain (rest looked up from reference TRBV7-2 and TRBJ2-1): GAGVSQSPSNKVTEKGKDVELRCDPISGHTALYWYRQSLGQGLEFLIYFQGNSAPDKSGLPSDRFSAERTGGSVSTLTIQRTQQEDSAVYLCASSLSPGANEQFFGPGTRLTVL.

The CDR3 loop reads CAWSPSGRAPSYNEQFF. For the CDR3, the DNA is TGTGCCTGGAGTCCCAGCGGGAGGGCCCCCTCCTACAATGAGCAGTTCTTC. This chain connects TRBV30 to TRBJ2-1, with 10 nucleotides matching TRBD2. The V gene end was trimmed by 2 bases and the J gene end by 0 bases; junction bases not matched to a gene: 7. Looked up from germline, CDR1 is GTSNPN and CDR2 is SVGIG (reference sequence). This CDR3 comprises 17 residues. The full variable domain, its missing parts supplied by reference TRBV30 and TRBJ2-1, is SQTIHQWPATLVQPVGSPLSLECTVEGTSNPNLYWYRQAAGRGLQLLFYSVGIGQISSEVPQNLSASRPQDRQFILSSKKLLLSDSGFYLCAWSPSGRAPSYNEQFFGPGTRLTVL.

This clone was seen a handful of times. The gene calls are TRBV6-6 and TRBJ2-7, with 10 bases aligning to TRBD1. Unmatched junction bases numbered 7, after V lost 6 bases and J lost 5 bases. The CDR3 contains 14 residues. The V gene's germline CDR1 is MNHNY and CDR2 SVGAGI (reference sequence). CDR3 protein: CASRLGQGNHEQYV. As DNA, the CDR3 is TGTGCCAGCAGATTGGGACAGGGGAATCACGAGCAGTACGTC.

The chain links TRBV9 to TRBJ1-2; D is possibly TRBD1 (6 bases). Trimming took off 6 bases at V and 8 bases at J, with 20 bases between the two ends. The germline gives CDR1 SGDLS, CDR2 YYNGEE. The CDR3 has 14 residues. The chain's CDR3 is CASTPGNRVSGYTF. CDR3 DNA: TGTGCCAGCACCCCGGGGAACAGGGTATCGGGCTACACCTTC.

This clone was recorded only once. The CDR3 DNA reads as TGTGCCAGCAGCCCCCTGGGGGGGGAGAGGAATGAGCAGTTCTTC. Translated, it gives CASSPLGGERNEQFF. This chain uses TRBV9 with TRBJ2-1, with 7 bases aligning to TRBD2. CDR1 is SGDLS and CDR2 is YYNGEE in the germline V gene. V dropped 4 bases and J dropped 7; count of bases not matched to a gene: 11. The CDR3 extends over 15 amino acids.

In its sample, this clone was seen once. This chain uses TRBV7-9 with TRBJ1-2, with D maybe TRBD1 (5 bases). The CDR3 loop spans 15 amino acids. CDR1 SEHNR and CDR2 FQNEAQ come from the germline V gene (reference sequence). Trimming stripped 5 bases from V and 0 bases from J, with 13 bases between. CDR3 sequence: CASSPDDRANYGYTF. The CDR3 DNA reads as TGTGCCAGCAGCCCGGACGACAGAGCTAACTATGGCTACACCTTC.

The genes are TRBV7-9 and TRBJ2-7; 9 bases line up with TRBD1. Germline CDR1 and CDR2: SEHNR and FQNEAQ (reference sequence). The CDR3 sequence is 16 residues long. V lost 5 bases, J lost 0 bases, and 8 bases stayed unmatched. The CDR3 region is CASSPGDRVGSYEQYF. The CDR3 DNA is TGTGCCAGCAGCCCGGGGGACAGGGTGGGCTCCTACGAGCAGTACTTC.

J is TRBJ1-2 and V is TRBV10-2; 9 bases line up with TRBD1. The germline gives CDR1 WSHSY, CDR2 SAAADI. Germline trimming cut 4 bases from V and 5 bases from J; bases unmatched to any gene: 2. The CDR3 runs 13 residues. The CDR3 DNA follows: TGCGCCAGCAGTGGGACAGGGGCTTATGGCTACACCTTC. It yields the protein CASSGTGAYGYTF.

The J gene is TRBJ2-1, the V gene TRBV5-1; 11 positions match TRBD2. The CDR3 contains 14 residues. CDR1 and CDR2 from the germline V gene are SGHRS and YFSETQ. The V gene end was trimmed by 1 base and the J gene end by 8 bases; junction bases not matched to a gene: 2. The CDR3 DNA is TGCGCCAGCAGCTTGACTAGCGGGAGCTATGAGCAGTTCTTC. Translation: CASSLTSGSYEQFF. The full variable domain, its missing parts supplied by reference TRBV5-1 and TRBJ2-1, is KAGVTQTPRYLIKTRGQQVTLSCSPISGHRSVSWYQQTPGQGLQFLFEYFSETQRNKGNFPGRFSGRQFSNSRSEMNVSTLELGDSALYLCASSLTSGSYEQFFGPGTRLTVL.

V and J are TRBV28 and TRBJ2-6, with D possibly matching TRBD2 (5 bases). The CDR3 runs 17 residues. The V gene's germline CDR1 is MDHEN and CDR2 SYDVKM. Trimming took off 5 bases at V and 2 bases at J, with 16 bases between the two ends. The CDR3 loop is CASSPSLPGTGANVLTF. The CDR3 bases are TGTGCCAGCAGTCCTAGTCTTCCGGGAACTGGGGCCAACGTCCTGACTTTC.

This rearrangement joins TRBV9 to TRBJ2-2; 9 bases line up with TRBD2. This CDR3 has 16 residues. Germline CDR1 reads SGDLS; CDR2 reads YYNGEE. V was clipped by 0 bases and J by 6 bases; unmatched bases: 6. The CDR3 loop reads CASSVGLAGIAGELFF. In nucleotides, the CDR3 is TGTGCCAGCAGCGTAGGGCTAGCGGGAATCGCCGGGGAGCTGTTTTTT.

The genes are TRBV9 and TRBJ2-7, with 11 bases matching TRBD2. V lost 3 bases and J lost 5; bases outside the gene matches: 7. CDR1 SGDLS and CDR2 YYNGEE come from the germline V gene. The CDR3 covers 15 residues. The CDR3, as DNA: TGTGCCAGCAGCGCCGGGACTAGCGGTCTCGACGAGCAGTACTTC. Translation: CASSAGTSGLDEQYF.

On this clone itself: Different DNA sequences within this sample yield the same CDR3. The chain is built from TRBV5-1 and TRBJ1-5, with D perhaps matching TRBD1 (5 bases). V lost 0 bases, J lost 0 bases, and 7 bases lay in between. This CDR3 contains 15 residues. The germline V gene encodes CDR1 SGHRS and CDR2 YFSETQ. The CDR3 DNA sequence: TGCGCCAGCAGCTTGGAGGGGAATAGCAATCAGCCCCAGCATTTT. It codes for CASSLEGNSNQPQHF. The whole variable domain, remainder taken from reference TRBV5-1 and TRBJ1-5, is KAGVTQTPRYLIKTRGQQVTLSCSPISGHRSVSWYQQTPGQGLQFLFEYFSETQRNKGNFPGRFSGRQFSNSRSEMNVSTLELGDSALYLCASSLEGNSNQPQHFGDGTRLSIL.

This rearrangement joins TRBV28 to TRBJ2-7; D remains ambiguous. With 2 bases removed from V and 7 bases from J, the gap between germline ends came to 12 bases. Germline V gene data show CDR1 as MDHEN and CDR2 as SYDVKM. The CDR3 length is 13 residues. The CDR3 spells CASSLRFGREQYV. CDR3 in DNA: TGTGCCAGCAGTTTACGATTCGGTCGGGAGCAGTACGTC.

This chain links TRBV5-6 with TRBJ2-6; D not resolved. The CDR3 is 18 residues long. Trimming stripped 4 bases from V and 0 bases from J, with 17 bases between. Looked up from germline, CDR1 is SGHDT and CDR2 is YYEEEE. In DNA form, the CDR3 reads TGTGCCAGCAGCCGAGGTAGAACACGCCTCTCTGGGGCCAACGTCCTGACTTTC. It yields the protein CASSRGRTRLSGANVLTF.

This clone was seen more than once but under ten times. The V and J genes are TRBV6-1 and TRBJ2-1; 13 nucleotides agree with TRBD2. Germline V gives CDR1 MNHNS, CDR2 SASEGT. Trimming at V came to 4 bases and at J to 9 bases, leaving 3 bases not matched to a gene. This CDR3 contains 14 residues. CDR3 bases: TGTGCCAGCAGTGTACTAGCGGGAGGGCGTGAGCAGTTCTTC. As protein: CASSVLAGGREQFF.

The CDR3 nucleotides are TGTGCCAGCAGTTCCAGGGGGCTTTTAGGCACTGAAGCTTTCTTT. It is translated as CASSSRGLLGTEAFF. The chain has TRBV6-5 and TRBJ1-1; 8 positions match TRBD1. With V trimmed by 4 bases and J by 4 bases, 8 bases remained unmatched. Looked up from germline, CDR1 is MNHEY and CDR2 is SVGAGI. This CDR3 has 15 amino acids.

DNA of the CDR3: TGTGCCAGCAGCTTAGGGCAGGGCTCAGATACGCAGTATTTT. This gives the protein CASSLGQGSDTQYF. The chain couples TRBV11-3 to TRBJ2-3; possible D gene TRBD1, 5 bases. Germline-derived CDR1 and CDR2 are SGHNT and YENEEA. CDR3 size: 14 residues. The germline V and J ends were trimmed by 1 base and 4 bases, with 9 bases remaining between them.

The count of this clone is one. The CDR3 loop is CASSHAPGQGASGYTF. The CDR3 DNA sequence: TGCGCCAGCAGCCATGCTCCGGGACAGGGAGCGAGTGGCTACACCTTC. V gene TRBV4-1 combines with J gene TRBJ1-2; TRBD1 matches 9 bases. V lost 3 bases and J lost 7; bases outside the gene matches: 12. Germline-derived CDR1 and CDR2 are MGHRA and YSYEKL. This CDR3 spans 16 amino acids.

This chain joins TRBV9 and TRBJ2-3; maybe TRBD1 (6 bases). CDR1 is SGDLS and CDR2 is YYNGEE in the germline V gene. Trimming pared 3 bases from V and 2 bases from J, leaving 16 bases between. The CDR3 covers 16 residues. CDR3 sequence reads: CASSEEDSPTTDTQYF. The CDR3, as DNA: TGTGCCAGCAGCGAAGAGGACAGCCCTACCACAGATACGCAGTATTTT.

This chain links TRBV5-1 with TRBJ1-4; 7 nucleotides align to TRBD1. Trimming removed 0 bases from V and 0 bases from J; junction bases left unmatched: 5. The CDR3 has 17 amino acids. Germline lookup yields CDR1 SGHRS and CDR2 YFSETQ. The CDR3 coding sequence is TGCGCCAGCAGCTTGGGACAGGGATCCACAACTAATGAAAAACTGTTTTTT. It codes for CASSLGQGSTTNEKLFF.

The count of this clone is one. V gene TRBV5-8 combines with J gene TRBJ2-7, with 8 bases matching TRBD2. Germline CDR1 SGHTS, CDR2 YDEGEE. The V and J ends lost 0 bases and 4 bases, in that order; junction bases with no gene match: 12. The CDR3 extends over 17 amino acids. The chain's CDR3 is CASSLGPPRKREYEQYV. CDR3 bases: TGTGCCAGCAGCTTGGGGCCCCCTCGGAAGCGGGAGTACGAGCAGTACGTC.

The chain's CDR3 is CASSFFPLGASTDTQYF. Here the CDR3 DNA reads TGTGCCAGCAGTTTTTTCCCTCTAGGGGCTAGCACAGATACGCAGTATTTT. This chain connects TRBV27 to TRBJ2-3; the D gene is possibly TRBD1 (5 bases). CDR3 size: 17 residues. V dropped 3 bases and J dropped 0 bases, with 16 bases sitting between them. CDR1 is MNHEY and CDR2 is SMNVEV in the germline V gene (reference sequence).

The chain has TRBV29-1 and TRBJ1-3; D uncertain. V dropped 5 bases and J dropped 4 bases, with 12 bases sitting between them. The CDR3 extends over 13 amino acids. The germline V gene has CDR1 SQVTM and CDR2 ANQGSEA. The CDR3 bases are TGCAGCGTTAGAGGGAATTCGGGAAACACCATATATTTT. Protein product: CSVRGNSGNTIYF. Based on the CDR3 plus reference TRBV29-1 and TRBJ1-3, the full variable domain is SAVISQKPSRDICQRGTSLTIQCQVDSQVTMMFWYRQQPGQSLTLIATANQGSEATYESGFVIDKFPISRPNLTFSTLTVSNMSPEDSSIYLCSVRGNSGNTIYFGEGSWLTVV.

The J gene is TRBJ2-4, the V gene TRBV12-5; 7 nucleotides align to TRBD2. The germline V gene encodes CDR1 LGHNT and CDR2 FRNRAP. The CDR3 covers 15 residues. V lost 7 bases to trimming and J lost 1 base; unmatched junction nucleotides: 7. The CDR3 region is CASALGGFAKNIQYF. CDR3 in DNA: TGTGCTAGTGCCCTGGGGGGGTTCGCCAAAAACATTCAGTACTTC.